What follows are 2 T cell receptor beta chains derived from one specimen sequenced in a study of regulatory T cells in long-lasting Graves disease. Time point of the sample: newly diagnosed GD, antithyroid drugs for less than 3 months. PBMC-derived RNA was used for the TCR library. Arm-PCR of CDR3 regions and iRepertoire HTBI primers were used to build TCR beta libraries. TCRdb recomputed calls from the multiplex PCR reads with MiXCR, one row per CDR3 protein. The sample records about 400,000 distinct CDR3 sequences, around 15% being singletons. This same sample was also part of a study on T cells in Graves' hyperthyroidism and ophthalmopathy.

Sequences were derived from peripheral blood mononuclear cells (PBMCs), sampled at new diagnosis, from a patient treated with antithyroid drugs. These TCRs come from a young woman with Graves disease.

A remark on this clonotype: The conserved phenylalanine or tryptophan is not found at the CDR3 terminus, so this likely reflects a read error. The chain links TRBV9 to TRBJ1-2; D may be TRBD1 (6 bases). The germline CDR1 and CDR2 sequences are SGDLS and YYNGEE. This CDR3 comprises 15 residues. V lost 4 bases and J lost 2, with 15 bases in between. CDR3 loop: CASSIVSGVNYGYTL. CDR3 in DNA: TGTGCCAGCAGCATAGTGTCAGGGGTCAACTATGGCTACACCCTC.

In this sample, this clonotype turned up many times. CDR3 nucleotide sequence: TGCGCCAGCAGCTTGGGAGGGTTTGACACAGATACGCAGTATTTT. It codes for CASSLGGFDTDTQYF. V usage is TRBV5-1 and J usage is TRBJ2-3, with a tentative D call TRBD2 (5 bases). The CDR3 spans 15 residues. Germline loops: CDR1 SGHRS, CDR2 YFSETQ. Trimming stripped 0 bases from V and 2 bases from J, with 10 bases between.